The clone carrying this TCR beta chain was detected only a few times. Its antigen is not identified. The sample is drawn from a study of PD-L1 blockade in urothelial cancer. Overall study findings and caveats: Where patients had durable benefit, tumor-infiltrating T lymphocytes were more plentiful.

CDR3 length: 13 residues. V lost 6 bases, J lost 4 bases, and 4 bases stayed unmatched. Clones were read by immunoSEQ multiplex PCR, and TCRdb kept only the in-frame ones, dropping some. The repertoire includes around 40,000 clones, about a third of them detected once, and around 9% sits in the top ten. Sample: tumor tissue, taken before atezolizumab (anti-PD-L1) treatment. The chain combines TRBV23-1 with TRBJ2-7; 9 nucleotides match TRBD1. TRBV23-1 is flagged as an ORF with uncertain function. This receptor was identified in a man in his 60s with urothelial cancer. The CDR3 region is CASSRGQGYEQYF. The CDR3 region has the DNA TGCGCCAGCAGCAGGGGACAGGGATACGAGCAGTACTTC.